Listed here is a single T cell receptor beta chain. The data derive from a study of technical replicates of blood from several donors. The V segment lost 5 bases and the J segment 8 bases; nucleotides outside the gene matches: 9. CDR3 length: 16 amino acids. Germline CDR1 is SGHTA and CDR2 is FQGNSA. Measured with immunoSEQ multiplex PCR; TCRdb has only the in-frame clones, and not every one. Among 60,000 to 85,000 clones listed, 75% to 95% were seen once. This sequence was found in a human donor in good health. The chain employs TRBV7-2 and TRBJ2-3; TRBD2 aligns across 14 bases. Sequenced sample: T cells isolated from PBMCs. DNA of the CDR3: TGTGCCAGCAGCACTAGGGGACTAGCGGGAGCTCCTACGCAGTATTTT. This gives the protein CASSTRGLAGAPTQYF.